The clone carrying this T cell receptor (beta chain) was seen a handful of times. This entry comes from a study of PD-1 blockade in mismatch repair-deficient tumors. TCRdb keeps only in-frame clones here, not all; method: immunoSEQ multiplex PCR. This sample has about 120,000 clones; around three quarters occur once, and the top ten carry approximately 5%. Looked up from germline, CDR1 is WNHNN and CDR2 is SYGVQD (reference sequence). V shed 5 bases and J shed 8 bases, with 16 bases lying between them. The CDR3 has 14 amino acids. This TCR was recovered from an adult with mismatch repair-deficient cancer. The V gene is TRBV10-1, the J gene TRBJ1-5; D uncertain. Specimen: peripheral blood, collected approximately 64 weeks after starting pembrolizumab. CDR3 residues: CASSSAGVAEPQHF. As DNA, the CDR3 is TGCGCCAGCAGTTCCGCTGGTGTGGCGGAGCCCCAGCATTTT.